The next 20 T cell receptor beta chains were all read from a single sample in a study of blood T cell repertoires in COVID-19. The assay was immunoSEQ multiplex PCR, and TCRdb's table has in-frame clones only and misses some. The repertoire holds more than 110,000 clones, with 85% to 90% as singletons. Material: peripheral blood. Receptors originate from a human donor in a cohort sampled during active COVID-19.

The chain uses TRBV7-6 and TRBJ2-3, with D perhaps matching TRBD1 (7 bases). Deletions cut 3 bases from V and 0 bases from J, with 13 bases between. The CDR3 length is 16 residues. Germline assignment: CDR1 SGHVS and CDR2 FNYEAQ. The CDR3 protein is CASSFSTGTSTDTQYF. In nucleotides, the CDR3 is TGTGCCAGCAGCTTCTCGACAGGGACTAGCACAGATACGCAGTATTTT.

V usage is TRBV6-5 and J usage is TRBJ2-4, with a weak D call TRBD1 (6 bases). V dropped 6 bases and J dropped 11 bases, with 17 bases sitting between them. The V gene's germline CDR1 is MNHEY and CDR2 SVGAGI. CDR3 length: 13 amino acids. The CDR3 nucleotides are TGTGCCAGCAGCGACCCCCAGGGGACCGTTCAGTACTTC. It is translated as CASSDPQGTVQYF.

The CDR3 DNA sequence: TGTGCCAGTACCACGGGGAGATTTGAAGCTTTCTTT. It specifies CASTTGRFEAFF. The chain has TRBV19 and TRBJ1-1; D is undetermined. Trimming left V 7 bases short and J 7 bases short, with 13 bases between. The CDR3 is 12 residues long. The germline V gene encodes CDR1 LNHDA and CDR2 SQIVND (reference sequence).

The gene calls are TRBV7-9 and TRBJ2-3, with TRBD2 as a possible D gene (5 bases). Trimming stripped 3 bases from V and 4 bases from J, with 17 bases between. The CDR3 consists of 16 residues. Germline loops: CDR1 SEHNR, CDR2 FQNEAQ (reference sequence). This CDR3 is CASSFGYSDSADTQYF. The CDR3 DNA reads as TGTGCCAGCAGCTTCGGTTATTCGGACTCGGCAGATACGCAGTATTTT.

The chain employs TRBV7-2 and TRBJ1-5, with 11 nucleotides matching TRBD1. The CDR3 is made up of 15 amino acids. V trimming: 5 bases; J trimming: 6 bases; junction bases outside the gene matches: 6. CDR1 and CDR2 from the germline V gene are SGHTA and FQGNSA. CDR3 sequence (DNA): TGTGCCAGCAGCGGACAGGGGGCGACGGGTCAGCCCCAGCATTTT. It encodes CASSGQGATGQPQHF.

This sequence joins TRBV2 and TRBJ2-4; the match to TRBD2 covers 10 bases. Germline V gene sequence: CDR1 SNHLY, CDR2 FYNNEI. This CDR3 is built from 19 residues. With V trimmed by 4 bases and J by 3 bases, 15 bases remained unmatched. The CDR3 nucleotides are TGTGCCAGCAGTGGGGGCGCCTCTAGCGGGAGAGTGGGCAAAAACATTCAGTACTTC. Its protein product is CASSGGASSGRVGKNIQYF.

The chain has TRBV6-5 and TRBJ1-5; perhaps TRBD1 as D (6 bases). There are 14 residues in the CDR3. V lost 6 bases and J lost 4, with 13 bases in between. Germline-derived CDR1 and CDR2 are MNHEY and SVGAGI. The CDR3 region has the DNA TGTGCCAGCAGGAAGCCAGGGACAAATCAGCCCCAGCATTTT. Its translation: CASRKPGTNQPQHF.

This clone was seen only once. The chain's CDR3 is CASRGPLTGGGEETQYF. CDR3 in DNA: TGTGCCAGCAGGGGACCTTTAACGGGGGGGGGCGAAGAGACCCAGTACTTC. The chain has TRBV27 and TRBJ2-5, with 8 nucleotides matching TRBD2. The CDR3 spans 17 residues. Germline lookup yields CDR1 MNHEY and CDR2 SMNVEV (reference sequence). V shed 6 bases and J 3 bases; nucleotides not matched to a gene: 15.

The chain employs TRBV7-9 and TRBJ1-4; TRBD1 might be the D (6 bases). There are 16 residues in the CDR3. CDR1 and CDR2 (germline): SEHNR, FQNEAQ (reference sequence). Between the trimmed V and J ends, which lost 5 bases and 8 bases, there was a span of 21 bases. CDR3 amino acids: CASSKWAYRVEEKLFF. The CDR3 DNA is TGTGCCAGCAGCAAATGGGCATACAGGGTCGAGGAAAAACTGTTTTTT.

The J gene is TRBJ1-3, the V gene TRBV5-1; 11 nucleotides line up with TRBD1. The CDR3 runs to 14 residues. CDR1 and CDR2 from the germline V gene are SGHRS and YFSETQ. V lost 4 bases, J lost 8 bases, and 5 bases stayed unmatched. The CDR3 here is CASSTGTGGYTIYF. The CDR3 region has the DNA TGCGCCAGCAGCACTGGGACAGGGGGTTACACCATATATTTT.

V usage is TRBV14 and J usage is TRBJ1-2; maybe TRBD1 (5 bases). CDR3 length: 12 residues. Germline-derived CDR1 and CDR2 are SGHDN and FVKESK. V was cut by 2 bases and J by 5 bases, with 6 bases left in between. The CDR3 is CASSQQGYGYTF. In DNA form, the CDR3 reads TGTGCCAGCAGCCAACAGGGATATGGCTACACCTTC. Drawing the rest from reference TRBV14 and TRBJ1-2, the complete variable domain is EAGVTQFPSHSVIEKGQTVTLRCDPISGHDNLYWYRRVMGKEIKFLLHFVKESKQDESGMPNNRFLAERTGGTYSTLKVQPAELEDSGVYFCASSQQGYGYTFGSGTRLTVV.

The V and J genes are TRBV4-2 and TRBJ2-3; 9 bases align to TRBD2. Germline V gives CDR1 LGHNA, CDR2 YNFKEQ. The CDR3 extends over 17 amino acids. The trim removed 1 base at V and 3 bases at J, leaving 8 bases unmatched. Here the CDR3 reads CASSQGSLAGITDTQYF. DNA for the CDR3: TGTGCCAGCAGCCAAGGTTCCCTAGCGGGGATTACAGATACGCAGTATTTT.

This chain joins TRBV6-4 and TRBJ2-2; 8 bases match TRBD2. Germline V gene lookup returns CDR1 MRHNA and CDR2 SNTAGT. V lost 5 bases and J lost 5; bases outside the gene matches: 7. CDR3 length: 15 amino acids. In DNA form, the CDR3 reads TGTGCCAGCAGTCTCAGCGGGAGCGGGACCGGGGAGCTGTTTTTT. This codes for CASSLSGSGTGELFF.

The genes are TRBV20-1 and TRBJ1-2, with D possibly being TRBD1 (6 bases). The ends were cut back, 5 bases at V and 2 bases at J, with 6 bases in the middle. The CDR3 has 11 residues. Germline loops: CDR1 DFQATT, CDR2 SNEGSKA (reference sequence). CDR3 coding DNA: TGCAGTGCTGGACAGAACTATGGCTACACCTTC. Amino acids: CSAGQNYGYTF.

The CDR3 sequence is CASRTGSRSGNTIYF. The CDR3 coding sequence is TGTGCCAGCAGGACAGGGAGTAGGTCTGGAAACACCATATATTTT. The chain is built from TRBV25-1 and TRBJ1-3; 7 bases are shared with TRBD1. Looked up from germline, CDR1 is MGHDK and CDR2 is SYGVNS. V shed 6 bases and J 1 base; nucleotides not matched to a gene: 6. This CDR3 region has 15 residues.

This clone was counted only a few times. The J gene is TRBJ2-5, the V gene TRBV2, with 10 bases identical to TRBD2. Trimming at V came to 5 bases and at J to 5 bases, leaving 8 bases not matched to a gene. The germline CDR1 and CDR2 sequences are SNHLY and FYNNEI. There are 15 residues in the CDR3. The CDR3 nucleotides read TGTGCCAGCAGTTGGGGAGCGGGGGGGAGGGAGACCCAGTACTTC. Its translation is CASSWGAGGRETQYF.

This sequence joins TRBV7-7 and TRBJ2-1; 12 bases align to TRBD2. V lost 5 bases to trimming and J lost 9 bases; unmatched junction nucleotides: 5. Germline V lookup: CDR1 SSHAT, CDR2 FNYEAQ (reference sequence). CDR3 length: 14 residues. DNA for the CDR3: TGTGCCAGCAGCGCTAGCGGGAGGGAGGCTGAGCAGTTCTTC. This encodes CASSASGREAEQFF.

V gene TRBV7-2 combines with J gene TRBJ2-1, with 7 positions matching TRBD1. The CDR3 has 15 amino acids. The V segment lost 5 bases and the J segment 5 bases; nucleotides outside the gene matches: 9. Germline V lookup: CDR1 SGHTA, CDR2 FQGNSA. The CDR3 protein is CASSTPRGQNNEQFF. Written as DNA, the CDR3 is TGTGCCAGCAGCACCCCACGGGGACAGAACAATGAGCAGTTCTTC.

V is TRBV7-9 and J is TRBJ1-2; 8 positions agree with TRBD1. The germline gives CDR1 SEHNR, CDR2 FQNEAQ (reference sequence). The CDR3 is made up of 15 amino acids. J was trimmed by 0 bases and V by 5 bases; bases with no gene match: 5. The CDR3 region has the DNA TGTGCCAGCAGCCCTGGACAGGGAGCTAACTATGGCTACACCTTC. Translation: CASSPGQGANYGYTF.

J is TRBJ2-5 and V is TRBV2, with unresolved D. Trimming removed 2 bases from V and 5 bases from J, with 6 bases in between. Germline V gene lookup returns CDR1 SNHLY and CDR2 FYNNEI. This CDR3 has 12 residues. Written as DNA, the CDR3 is TGTGCCAGCAGTGAACGGCGGGAGACCCAGTACTTC. This encodes CASSERRETQYF.